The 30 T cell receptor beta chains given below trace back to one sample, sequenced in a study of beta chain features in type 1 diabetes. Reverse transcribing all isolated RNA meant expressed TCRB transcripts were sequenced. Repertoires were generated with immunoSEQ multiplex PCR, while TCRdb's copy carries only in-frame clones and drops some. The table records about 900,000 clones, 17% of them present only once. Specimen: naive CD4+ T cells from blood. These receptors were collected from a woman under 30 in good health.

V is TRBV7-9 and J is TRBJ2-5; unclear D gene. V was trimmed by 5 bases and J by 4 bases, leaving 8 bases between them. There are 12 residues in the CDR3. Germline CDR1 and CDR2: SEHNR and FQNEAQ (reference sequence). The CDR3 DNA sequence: TGTGCCAGCAGCGCAAACCTAGAGACCCAGTACTTC. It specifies CASSANLETQYF.

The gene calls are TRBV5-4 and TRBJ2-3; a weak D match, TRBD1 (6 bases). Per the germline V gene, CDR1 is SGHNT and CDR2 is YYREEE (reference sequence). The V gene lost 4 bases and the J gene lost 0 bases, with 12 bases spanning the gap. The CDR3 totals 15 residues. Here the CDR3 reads CASSPRQASTDTQYF. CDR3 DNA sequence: TGTGCCAGCAGCCCGAGACAGGCTAGCACAGATACGCAGTATTTT.

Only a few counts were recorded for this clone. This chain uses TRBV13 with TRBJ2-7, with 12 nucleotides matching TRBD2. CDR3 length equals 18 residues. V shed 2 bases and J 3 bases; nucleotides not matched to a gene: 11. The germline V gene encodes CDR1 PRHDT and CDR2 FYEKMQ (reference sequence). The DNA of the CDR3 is TGTGCCAGCAGCTTAATGCCTAGCGGGAGGGCCGGTCTCTACGAGCAGTACTTC. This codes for CASSLMPSGRAGLYEQYF. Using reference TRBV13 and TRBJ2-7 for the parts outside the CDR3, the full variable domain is AAGVIQSPRHLIKEKRETATLKCYPIPRHDTVYWYQQGPGQDPQFLISFYEKMQSDKGSIPDRFSAQQFSDYHSELNMSSLELGDSALYFCASSLMPSGRAGLYEQYFGPGTRLTVT.

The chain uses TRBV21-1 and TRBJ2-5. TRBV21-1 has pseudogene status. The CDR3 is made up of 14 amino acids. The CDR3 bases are TGTGCCAGCAGCAAATCGCGCTGTTGGAAGACCCAGTACTTC. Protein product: CASSKSRCWKTQYF.

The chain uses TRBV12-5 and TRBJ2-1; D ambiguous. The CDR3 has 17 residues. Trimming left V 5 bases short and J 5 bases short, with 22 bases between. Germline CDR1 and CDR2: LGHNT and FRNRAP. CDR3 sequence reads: CASGAPTEKPSNNEQFF. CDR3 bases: TGTGCTAGTGGTGCCCCTACGGAGAAACCATCTAACAATGAGCAGTTCTTC.

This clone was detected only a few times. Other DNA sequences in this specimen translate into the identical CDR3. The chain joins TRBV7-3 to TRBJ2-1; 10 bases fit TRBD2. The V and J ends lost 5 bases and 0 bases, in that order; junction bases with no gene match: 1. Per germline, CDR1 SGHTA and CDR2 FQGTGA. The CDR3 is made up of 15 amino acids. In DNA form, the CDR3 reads TGTGCCAGCAGCCCTAGCGGGAGCTCCTACAATGAGCAGTTCTTC. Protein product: CASSPSGSSYNEQFF.

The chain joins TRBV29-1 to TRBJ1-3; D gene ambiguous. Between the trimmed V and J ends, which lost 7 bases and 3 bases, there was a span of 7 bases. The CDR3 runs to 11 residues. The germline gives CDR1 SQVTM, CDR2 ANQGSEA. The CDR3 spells CSAFFGNTIYF. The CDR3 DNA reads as TGCAGCGCCTTCTTTGGAAACACCATATATTTT.

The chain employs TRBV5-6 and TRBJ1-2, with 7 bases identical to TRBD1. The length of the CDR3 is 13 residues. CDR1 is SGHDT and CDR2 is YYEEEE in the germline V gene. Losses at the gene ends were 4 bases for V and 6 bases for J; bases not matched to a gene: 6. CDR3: CASSPGQRDGYTF. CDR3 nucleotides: TGTGCCAGCAGCCCGGGACAGAGAGATGGCTACACCTTC.

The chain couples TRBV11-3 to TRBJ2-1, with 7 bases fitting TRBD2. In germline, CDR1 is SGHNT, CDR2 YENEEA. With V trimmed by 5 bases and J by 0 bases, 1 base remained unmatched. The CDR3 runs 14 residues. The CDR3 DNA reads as TGTGCCAGCAGCCTAGCGGACTCCTACAATGAGCAGTTCTTC. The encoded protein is CASSLADSYNEQFF.

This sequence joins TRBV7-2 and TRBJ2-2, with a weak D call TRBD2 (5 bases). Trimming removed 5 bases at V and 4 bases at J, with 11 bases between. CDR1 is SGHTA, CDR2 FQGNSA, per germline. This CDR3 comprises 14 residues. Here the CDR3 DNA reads TGTGCCAGCAGCGCCTCGAGGGTCACCGGGGAGCTGTTTTTT. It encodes CASSASRVTGELFF.

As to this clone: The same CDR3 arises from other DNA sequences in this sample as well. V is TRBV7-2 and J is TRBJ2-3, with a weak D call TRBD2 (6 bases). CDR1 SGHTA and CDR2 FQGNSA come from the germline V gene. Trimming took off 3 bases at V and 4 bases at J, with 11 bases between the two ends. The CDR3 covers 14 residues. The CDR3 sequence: CASSFREPADTQYF. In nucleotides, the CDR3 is TGTGCCAGCAGCTTTCGGGAGCCAGCAGATACGCAGTATTTT.

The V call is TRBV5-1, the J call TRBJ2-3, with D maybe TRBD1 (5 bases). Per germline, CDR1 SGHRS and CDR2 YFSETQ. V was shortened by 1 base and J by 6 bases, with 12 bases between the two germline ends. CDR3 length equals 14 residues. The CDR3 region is CASSLTDSRDTQYF. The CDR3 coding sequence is TGCGCCAGCAGCTTGACCGACAGCCGCGATACGCAGTATTTT.

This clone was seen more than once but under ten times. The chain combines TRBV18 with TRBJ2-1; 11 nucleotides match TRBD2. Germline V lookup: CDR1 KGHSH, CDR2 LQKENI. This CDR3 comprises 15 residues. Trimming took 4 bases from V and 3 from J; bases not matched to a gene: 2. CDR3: CASSQGLADYNEQFF. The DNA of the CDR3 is TGTGCCAGCTCACAGGGACTAGCGGACTACAATGAGCAGTTCTTC. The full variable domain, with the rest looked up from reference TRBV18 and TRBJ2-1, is NAGVMQNPRHLVRRRGQEARLRCSPMKGHSHVYWYRQLPEEGLKFMVYLQKENIIDESGMPKERFSAEFPKEGPSILRIQQVVRGDSAAYFCASSQGLADYNEQFFGPGTRLTVL.

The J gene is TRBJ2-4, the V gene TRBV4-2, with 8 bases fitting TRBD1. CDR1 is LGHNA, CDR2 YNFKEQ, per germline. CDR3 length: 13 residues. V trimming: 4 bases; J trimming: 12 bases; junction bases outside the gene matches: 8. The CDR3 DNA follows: TGTGCCAGCAGCCGCGGACAGGGAACAGCTCAGTACTTC. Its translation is CASSRGQGTAQYF.

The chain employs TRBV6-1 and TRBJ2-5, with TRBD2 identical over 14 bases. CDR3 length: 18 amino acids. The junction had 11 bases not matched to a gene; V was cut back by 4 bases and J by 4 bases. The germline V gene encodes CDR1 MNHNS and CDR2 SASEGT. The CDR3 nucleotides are TGTGCCAGCAGTGGATCGGGACTAGCGGGAGTGGGGATAGAGACCCAGTACTTC. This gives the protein CASSGSGLAGVGIETQYF.

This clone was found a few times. DNA of the CDR3: TGTGCCAGCAGCGCACATGAGGGCACAGATACGCAGTATTTT. As protein: CASSAHEGTDTQYF. This chain links TRBV9 with TRBJ2-3; D not resolved. Trimming stripped 3 bases from V and 1 base from J, with 9 bases between. This CDR3 spans 14 amino acids. Germline V gene lookup returns CDR1 SGDLS and CDR2 YYNGEE.

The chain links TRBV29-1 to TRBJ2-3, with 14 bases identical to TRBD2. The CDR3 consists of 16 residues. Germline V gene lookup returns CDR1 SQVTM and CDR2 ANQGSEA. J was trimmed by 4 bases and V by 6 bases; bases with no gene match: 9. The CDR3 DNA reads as TGCAGCGTCCAGGGGACTAGCGGGAGAAGTGCAGATACGCAGTATTTT. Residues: CSVQGTSGRSADTQYF.

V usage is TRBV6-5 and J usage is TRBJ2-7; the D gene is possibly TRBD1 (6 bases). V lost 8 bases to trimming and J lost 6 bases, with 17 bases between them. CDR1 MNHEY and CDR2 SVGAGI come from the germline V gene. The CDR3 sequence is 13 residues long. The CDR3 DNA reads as TGTGCCAGCGGGACATACCCACTTCCCGAGCAGTACTTC. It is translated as CASGTYPLPEQYF.

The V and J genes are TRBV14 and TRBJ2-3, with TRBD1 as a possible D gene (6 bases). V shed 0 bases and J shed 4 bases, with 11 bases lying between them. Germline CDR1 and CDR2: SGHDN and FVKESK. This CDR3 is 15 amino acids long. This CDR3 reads CASSQDFGQPDTQYF. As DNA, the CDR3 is TGTGCCAGCAGCCAAGATTTCGGACAGCCAGATACGCAGTATTTT.

Written as DNA, the CDR3 is TGTGCCAGCAGCGTAGGAGGGAGCGGCCCCGCCGAGCAGTACTTC. Protein product: CASSVGGSGPAEQYF. This rearrangement joins TRBV9 to TRBJ2-7; possible D gene TRBD2, 5 bases. CDR3 length: 15 residues. The V end lost 0 bases, the J end lost 6 bases, and 16 bases lay between the germline ends. Germline CDR1 and CDR2: SGDLS and YYNGEE. Full variable domain (missing parts from reference TRBV9 and TRBJ2-7): DSGVTQTPKHLITATGQRVTLRCSPRSGDLSVYWYQQSLDQGLQFLIQYYNGEERAKGNILERFSAQQFPDLHSELNLSSLELGDSALYFCASSVGGSGPAEQYFGPGTRLTVT.

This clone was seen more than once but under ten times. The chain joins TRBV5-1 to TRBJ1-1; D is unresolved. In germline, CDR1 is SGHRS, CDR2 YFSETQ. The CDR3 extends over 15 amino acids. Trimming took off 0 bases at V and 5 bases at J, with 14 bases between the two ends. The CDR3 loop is CASSLERGWSTEAFF. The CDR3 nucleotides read TGCGCCAGCAGCTTGGAACGAGGTTGGAGTACTGAAGCTTTCTTT.

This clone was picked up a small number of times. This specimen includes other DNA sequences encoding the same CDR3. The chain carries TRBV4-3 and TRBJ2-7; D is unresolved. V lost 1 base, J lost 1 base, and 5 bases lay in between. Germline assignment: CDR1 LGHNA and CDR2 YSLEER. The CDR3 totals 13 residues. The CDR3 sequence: CASSQGASYEQYF. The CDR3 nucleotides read TGCGCCAGCAGCCAAGGCGCGTCCTACGAGCAGTACTTC.

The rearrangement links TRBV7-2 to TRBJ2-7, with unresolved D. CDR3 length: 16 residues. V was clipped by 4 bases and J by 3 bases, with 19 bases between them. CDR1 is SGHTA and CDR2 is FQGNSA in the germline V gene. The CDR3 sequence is CASSYLKGLGVYEQYF. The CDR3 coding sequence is TGTGCCAGCAGCTATTTGAAAGGGCTGGGTGTCTACGAGCAGTACTTC.

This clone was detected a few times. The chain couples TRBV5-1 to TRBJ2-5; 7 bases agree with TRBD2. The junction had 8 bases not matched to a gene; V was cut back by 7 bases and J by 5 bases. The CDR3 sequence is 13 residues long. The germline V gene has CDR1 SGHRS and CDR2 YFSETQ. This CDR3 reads CASAGVRAETQYF. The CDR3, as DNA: TGCGCCAGCGCGGGAGTAAGGGCTGAGACCCAGTACTTC.

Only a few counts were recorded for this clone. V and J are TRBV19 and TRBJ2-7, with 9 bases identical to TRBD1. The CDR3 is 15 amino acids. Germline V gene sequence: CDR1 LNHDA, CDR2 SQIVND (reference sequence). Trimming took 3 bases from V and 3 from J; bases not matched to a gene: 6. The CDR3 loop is CASSMAGQGHYEQYF. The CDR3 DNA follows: TGTGCCAGTAGTATGGCAGGACAGGGGCACTACGAGCAGTACTTC.

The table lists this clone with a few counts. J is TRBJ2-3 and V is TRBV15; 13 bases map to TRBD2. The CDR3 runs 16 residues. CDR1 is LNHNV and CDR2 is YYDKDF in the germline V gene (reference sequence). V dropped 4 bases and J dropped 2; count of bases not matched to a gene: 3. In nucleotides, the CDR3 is TGTGCCACCAGCAAAGGACTAGCGGGAGTCACAGATACGCAGTATTTT. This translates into CATSKGLAGVTDTQYF.

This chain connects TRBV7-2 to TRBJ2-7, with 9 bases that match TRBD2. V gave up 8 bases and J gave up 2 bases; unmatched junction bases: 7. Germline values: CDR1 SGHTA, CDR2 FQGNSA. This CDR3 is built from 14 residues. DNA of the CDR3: TGTGCCAGCCTTCGTACTAGCGGGCCCTACGAGCAGTACTTC. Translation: CASLRTSGPYEQYF.

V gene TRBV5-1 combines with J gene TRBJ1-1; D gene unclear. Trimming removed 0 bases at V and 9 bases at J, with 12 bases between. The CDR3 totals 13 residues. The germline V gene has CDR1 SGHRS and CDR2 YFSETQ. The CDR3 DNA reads TGCGCCAGCAGCTTGGCTGACCAGAAACAAGCTTTCTTT. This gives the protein CASSLADQKQAFF.

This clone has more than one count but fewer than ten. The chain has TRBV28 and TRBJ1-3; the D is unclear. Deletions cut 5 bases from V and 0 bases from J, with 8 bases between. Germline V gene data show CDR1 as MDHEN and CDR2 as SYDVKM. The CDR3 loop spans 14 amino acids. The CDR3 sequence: CASSRRSSGNTIYF. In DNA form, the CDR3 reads TGTGCCAGCAGTCGACGTAGCTCTGGAAACACCATATATTTT.

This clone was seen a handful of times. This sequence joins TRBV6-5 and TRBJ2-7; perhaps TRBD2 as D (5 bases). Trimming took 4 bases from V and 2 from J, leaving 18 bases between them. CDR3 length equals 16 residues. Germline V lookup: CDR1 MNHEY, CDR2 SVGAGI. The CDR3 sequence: CASSSRSRGSPYEQYF. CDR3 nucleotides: TGTGCCAGCAGTTCCCGTAGTAGAGGGAGCCCCTACGAGCAGTACTTC.